This TCR beta chain emerged from a study of response to subunit inactivated influenza vaccine. Study outcomes and limitations: New T cells are recruited in small numbers by each seasonal influenza vaccination, according to the authors' suggestion.

This clonotype was seen repeatedly, ten times or more. Its matching antigen is unknown. The CDR3 sequence is 12 residues long. Germline V gene sequence: CDR1 SQVTM, CDR2 ANQGSEA. The V and J ends lost 8 bases and 11 bases respectively, with 21 bases between them. TCRdb used MiXCR to reprocess the RT-PCR reads, holding one entry per CDR3 protein. The repertoire holds hundreds of thousands of distinct CDR3 sequences, with 14% as singletons. The material sequenced was PBMCs from blood, taken 14 to 15 days before vaccination. V gene TRBV29-1 combines with J gene TRBJ1-1; D unclear. This TCR came from a man aged 50-59 years who received an inactivated influenza vaccine. The CDR3 DNA sequence: TGCAGCACCCATGAAGCTTGGGGTGGTGCTTTCTTT. The encoded protein is CSTHEAWGGAFF.